The sequence of this TCR beta chain was determined in a study of Ad26.COV2.S vaccination and SARS-CoV-2 variants (dated by TCRdb to the early 2020s). Concerning the study at large: Donors in the vaccine arm were drawn from COV1001, a multicentre, randomized, double-blind, placebo-controlled phase I-IIa trial testing Ad26.COV2.S in healthy adults. Sequencing of the TCRbeta repertoire served to evaluate the specificity and breadth of SARS-CoV-2-reactive T cell receptors following Ad26.COV2.S vaccination. Ad26.COV2.S was given intramuscularly at 5x10^10 or 1x10^11 viral particles, as a single shot or as two shots 56 days apart. Investigators did not know the trial group allocation while performing experiments and assessing outcomes. The TCR-sequenced set comprised about 32 samples: approximately 19 Ad26.COV2.S vaccine recipients, 5 placebo recipients and 8 SARS-CoV-2 convalescent individuals. Trial participants were randomized into five groups of five: low-dose or high-dose Ad26.COV2.S given once or twice, or placebo on both occasions. General study outcomes and caveats: Higher spike-specific TCR breadth was observed in Ad26.COV2.S recipients than in placebo recipients (P = 0.0014). After vaccination, spike-specific CD8+ and CD4+ T cell responses were reported to show substantial breadth. Comparable non-spike TCR breadth was observed between vaccine and placebo recipients, consistent with only spike being contained in the vaccine. The study was not powered to compare responses between vaccine doses or regimens. It was noted by the authors that total T cell responses may have been underestimated by the TCR breadth and depth analyses.

From the germline V gene, CDR1 is KGHSH and CDR2 is LQKENI. The trim is 4 bases for V and 7 bases for J, with a gap of 8 bases between the germline ends. Inclusive of the bounding cysteine and phenylalanine, the CDR3 is 12 residues long. Of the read, only the CDR3 DNA is kept; its 36 bases are in frame from base 1. The sample's treatment or condition label is to be understood as: some 20 received Ad26.COV2.S at low or high dose, single or two shots; 5 received placebo; per-sample allocation not given. For vaccine and placebo recipients, the sequenced repertoires came from samples collected on day 63 after the first injection. In Cohort 1b, about two dozen adults aged 18-55 years were enrolled at a single site in Boston, USA, between 29 July and 7 August 2020. Ad26.COV2.S was a replication-incompetent adenovirus type 26 vector that expressed a prefusion-stabilized SARS-CoV-2 spike protein derived from the original Wuhan strain.

Comment on this clone: Its antigen is unknown. Within one base of it there is no much larger clone, and no base qualities were kept.

The immunoSEQ Assay was used to sequence TCRbeta CDR3 regions. After extraction, genomic DNA underwent amplification by bias-controlled multiplex PCR, followed by high-throughput sequencing. As for the original processing: To quantify the absolute abundance of every unique TCRbeta CDR3 region, sequences were collapsed and filtered. T cell fraction was estimated by normalizing TCRbeta template counts to usable DNA, which was measured by amplifying reference genes present in all nucleated cells. Repertoire TCRs were annotated as SARS-CoV-2-specific by exact matching of V gene, CDR3 amino acid sequence and J gene to a known reactive TCR set. MIRA supplied the reference SARS-CoV-2 TCR set, which was filtered for enrichment in COVID-19-positive ImmuneCODE repertoires so that public or cross-reactive TCRs were removed. Using the MIRA antigens, annotated TCRs were further analysed by specific ORF or by position within an ORF. Depth was the summed frequency of annotated unique rearrangements, while breadth was defined as annotated unique rearrangements over total unique productive rearrangements. Two-sided Wilcoxon rank-sum tests were applied when comparing TCR breadth between groups. The immuneACCESS repertoire file appears here via TCRdb, limited to in-frame rearrangements. These files lack a portion of the clones; in checked studies, under half of the deficit traces to unresolved V genes, and the cause of the others is not known. V and J calls and clone size follow that table, whereas D and trimming were derived from the DNA. This sample holds about 330,000 clones; 85% to 90% were observed only once. Together, the top ten hold around 5.5% of the sample.

The sample was peripheral blood, taken in a trial of Ad26.COV2.S vaccine versus placebo. The chain employs TRBV18 and TRBJ2-1; the D gene is not confidently resolved. The source of this sequence is a person aged 18 to 65 who received the Ad26.COV2.S COVID-19 vaccine or a placebo. The CDR3 region reads CASSLKRNEQFF. The nucleotide sequence is TGTGCCAGCTCACTAAAGCGAAATGAGCAGTTCTTC.